Listed below are T cell receptor beta chains from one sample, sequenced in a study of monozygotic twins with inflammatory bowel disease. With the 5' RACE reads reprocessed, TCRdb shows one record per CDR3 protein and no DNA. The table lists about 150,000 distinct CDR3 sequences, with around 1.3% in the top ten. Sequencing used blood. These receptors originate from a human donor with ulcerative colitis or Crohn's disease, or a healthy co-twin of an affected twin (not recorded which). CDR3s include the opening cysteine and the closing phenylalanine or tryptophan.

TRBV7-2	TRBJ1-4	CASSLVGTVNEKLFF
TRBV4-1	TRBJ2-2	CASSQAGTSGSLRELFF
TRBV7-9	TRBJ2-7	CASSSSGRADEQYF
TRBV7-2	TRBJ2-7	CASSLAGGRAPYEQYF
TRBV5-1	TRBJ2-7	CASSGDIHYEQYF
TRBV29-1	TRBJ1-2	CSVSTSSRGYTF
TRBV3-1	TRBJ2-5	CASSQDPFQPETQYF
TRBV25-1	TRBJ2-1	CASSNGQRAYNEQFF
TRBV29-1	TRBJ1-4	CSVEERVGSWRGLSEKLFF
TRBV27	TRBJ2-7	CASSLTSGSYEQYF
TRBV5-1	TRBJ1-4	CASSLAGTGTEEKLFF
TRBV5-1	TRBJ2-1	CASSPALHYEQFF
TRBV27	TRBJ2-1	CASSPSGAGWYNEQFF
TRBV27	TRBJ2-1	CASSSQVAGGPNEQFF